This T cell receptor (beta chain) emerged from a study of cytomegalovirus exposure and HLA in healthy donors. V was shortened by 1 base and J by 2 bases, with 8 bases between the two germline ends. There are 14 residues in the CDR3. Germline V lookup: CDR1 ENHRY, CDR2 SYGVKD. A remark on this clone: Its antigen is unidentified.

The PCR ran on 60 Vbeta and 13 Jbeta primers. Some clones are missing from TCRdb's copy, which holds only in-frame ones; the method was immunoSEQ multiplex PCR. The data hold about 95,000 clones, with roughly four fifths observed a single time. Study results and limitations: The study put under 200 TCR beta chains on its list as cytomegalovirus-associated. Earlier analysis found most TCR beta V segments productive about 87% or about 30% of the time.

Input material: PBMCs. This receptor was obtained from a man aged 25-45 years in good health and CMV-seropositive. V gene TRBV10-3 combines with J gene TRBJ1-1; D uncertain. DNA of the CDR3: TGTGCCATCAGTGAGTACCAGGCCAACACTGAAGCTTTCTTT. Residues: CAISEYQANTEAFF.